The next 8 T cell receptor beta chains were all read from a single sample in a study of Tregs in tolerant kidney transplant recipients. The data were produced by immunoSEQ multiplex PCR, yet TCRdb's version contains in-frame clones alone and is incomplete. The data show around 98,000 clones, roughly 93% seen once. Sequences were derived from CD4+ T cells from blood, sampled before the transplant. These receptors came from a human donor who received a combined kidney and bone marrow transplant.

Written as DNA, the CDR3 is TGTGCCAGCAGCCAACCAGCCAAAGGGGGAAACTATGGCTACACCTTC. Translated: CASSQPAKGGNYGYTF. This chain uses TRBV4-2 with TRBJ1-2, with D tentatively TRBD1 (6 bases). Germline V gene sequence: CDR1 LGHNA, CDR2 YNFKEQ. Deletions cut 2 bases from V and 2 bases from J, with 15 bases between. CDR3 length equals 16 residues.

The chain couples TRBV5-4 to TRBJ2-1; 12 positions match TRBD1. Germline-derived CDR1 and CDR2 are SGHNT and YYREEE (reference sequence). This CDR3 is 15 amino acids long. V was pared by 4 bases and J by 7 bases, with 6 bases of the junction left unmatched. The CDR3 DNA reads as TGTGCCAGCAGCCTGGGGACAGGGGGCTTTAATGAGCAGTTCTTC. This gives the protein CASSLGTGGFNEQFF.

CDR3 protein: CASSPFLTRPDSPLHF. The CDR3 DNA reads as TGCGCCAGCAGCCCCTTCCTGACACGTCCGGATTCACCCCTCCACTTT. The chain uses TRBV5-1 and TRBJ1-6; D gene unclear. This CDR3 contains 16 residues. In germline, CDR1 is SGHRS, CDR2 YFSETQ. The germline V and J ends were trimmed by 4 bases and 8 bases, with 19 bases remaining between them.

The CDR3 protein is CASGVESGQPQHF. In nucleotides, the CDR3 is TGTGCCAGCGGTGTTGAGTCCGGTCAGCCCCAGCATTTT. The J gene is TRBJ1-5, the V gene TRBV2; D gene unclear. The CDR3 spans 13 residues. Trimming shortened V by 8 bases and J by 6 bases, and 14 bases separated the two germline ends. Per germline, CDR1 SNHLY and CDR2 FYNNEI.

The rearrangement joins TRBV9 to TRBJ1-5, with D perhaps matching TRBD1 (5 bases). The CDR3 length is 15 residues. The germline CDR1 and CDR2 sequences are SGDLS and YYNGEE. Trimming removed 0 bases from V and 7 bases from J, with 14 bases in between. The CDR3 region is CASSVGRGIAQPQHF. CDR3 nucleotide sequence: TGTGCCAGCAGCGTAGGAAGGGGCATAGCCCAGCCCCAGCATTTT. The complete variable domain, with remaining parts taken from reference TRBV9 and TRBJ1-5, reads DSGVTQTPKHLITATGQRVTLRCSPRSGDLSVYWYQQSLDQGLQFLIQYYNGEERAKGNILERFSAQQFPDLHSELNLSSLELGDSALYFCASSVGRGIAQPQHFGDGTRLSIL.

V gene TRBV7-2 combines with J gene TRBJ2-2; TRBD1 matches at 11 bases. The germline V gene encodes CDR1 SGHTA and CDR2 FQGNSA. The CDR3 totals 16 residues. V shed 5 bases, J shed 7 bases, and the junction held 9 bases outside the gene matches. CDR3 loop: CASSPRTGGVGGELFF. The CDR3, as DNA: TGTGCCAGCAGCCCCCGGACAGGGGGCGTAGGCGGGGAGCTGTTTTTT. The full variable domain, with the rest looked up from reference TRBV7-2 and TRBJ2-2, is GAGVSQSPSNKVTEKGKDVELRCDPISGHTALYWYRQSLGQGLEFLIYFQGNSAPDKSGLPSDRFSAERTGGSVSTLTIQRTQQEDSAVYLCASSPRTGGVGGELFFGEGSRLTVL.

The J gene is TRBJ2-5, the V gene TRBV4-3; 8 nucleotides agree with TRBD2. The V gene end was trimmed by 0 bases and the J gene end by 3 bases; junction bases not matched to a gene: 6. Per the germline V gene, CDR1 is LGHNA and CDR2 is YSLEER. The CDR3 runs 16 residues. The CDR3 nucleotides are TGCGCCAGCAGCCAAGATATACGGGGGGGAAAAGAGACCCAGTACTTC. Translation gives CASSQDIRGGKETQYF.

This chain connects TRBV30 to TRBJ2-3; 11 bases agree with TRBD2. There are 16 residues in the CDR3. Germline CDR1 GTSNPN, CDR2 SVGIG (reference sequence). V shed 2 bases, J shed 5 bases, and the junction held 9 bases outside the gene matches. CDR3 nucleotides: TGTGCCTGGAGTACAGAACTAGCGGGAGTGAGAGATACGCAGTATTTT. As protein: CAWSTELAGVRDTQYF.